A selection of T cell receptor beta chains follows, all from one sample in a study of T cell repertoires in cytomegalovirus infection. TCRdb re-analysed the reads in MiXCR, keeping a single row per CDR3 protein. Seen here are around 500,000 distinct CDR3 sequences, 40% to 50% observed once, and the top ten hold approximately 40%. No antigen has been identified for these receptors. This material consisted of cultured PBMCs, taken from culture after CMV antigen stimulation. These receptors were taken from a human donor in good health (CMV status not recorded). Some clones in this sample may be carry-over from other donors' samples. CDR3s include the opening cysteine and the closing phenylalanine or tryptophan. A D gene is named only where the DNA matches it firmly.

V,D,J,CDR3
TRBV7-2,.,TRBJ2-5,CASSPGWGVETQYF
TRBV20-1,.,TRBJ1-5,CSASRGSSNQPQHF
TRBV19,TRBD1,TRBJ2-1,CASSAGDRGQRFF
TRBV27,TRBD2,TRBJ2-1,CASSFGSGNDEQFF
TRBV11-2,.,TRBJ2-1,CASSFLRGEQFF
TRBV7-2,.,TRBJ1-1,CASKSDRNTEAFF
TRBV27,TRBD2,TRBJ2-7,CASSPRPPLAVAFYEQYF
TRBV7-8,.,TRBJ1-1,CASSLLVGPQSLSRTTEAFF
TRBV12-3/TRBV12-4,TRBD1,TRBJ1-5,CASSKIQGFRQPQHF
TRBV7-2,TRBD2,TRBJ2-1,CASSLAGGPGDEQFF
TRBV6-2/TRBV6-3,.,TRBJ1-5,CASSYTNSNQPQHF
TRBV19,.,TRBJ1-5,CASSIRFQAPNQPQHF
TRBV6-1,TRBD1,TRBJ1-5,CASRRDRGSNQPQHF
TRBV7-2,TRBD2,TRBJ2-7,CASSSAAGVGEQYF
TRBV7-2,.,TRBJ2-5,CASALGLTPSQTQYF
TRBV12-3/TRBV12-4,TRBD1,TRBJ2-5,CASRPGTGVLQETQYF
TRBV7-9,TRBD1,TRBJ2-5,CASSPTRDRVGSETQYF
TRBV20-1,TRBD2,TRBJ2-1,CSASLAGAGNEQFF
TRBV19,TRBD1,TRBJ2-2,CASIQGSGTGELFF
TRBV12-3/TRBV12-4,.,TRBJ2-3,CASSFATGADTQYF
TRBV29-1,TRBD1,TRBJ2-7,CSVDRGTGAHEQYF
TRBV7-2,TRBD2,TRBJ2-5,CASSPTLTSDETQYF
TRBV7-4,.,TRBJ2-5,CASSLGGDAQQETQYF
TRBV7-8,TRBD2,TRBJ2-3,CASSLGGRAGVRHTQYF
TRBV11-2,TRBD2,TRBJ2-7,CASSSLAGHYEQYF
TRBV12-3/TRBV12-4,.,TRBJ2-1,CASSPPAGHSPRQFF
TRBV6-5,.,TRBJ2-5,CASSWTRETQYF
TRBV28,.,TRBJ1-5,CASRPGADQPQHF
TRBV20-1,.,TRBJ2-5,CSARDPIQVETQYF
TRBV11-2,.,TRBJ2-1,CASSQARRNRYNEQFF
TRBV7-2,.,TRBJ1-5,CASSTHLQGPRQPQHF
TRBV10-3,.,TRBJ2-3,CAISDPGTSPDTQYF
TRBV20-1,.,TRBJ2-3,CSARDRGDSTDTQYF
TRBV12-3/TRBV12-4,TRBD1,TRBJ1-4,CASSPDRGQEKLFF
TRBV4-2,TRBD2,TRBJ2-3,CASSQEGLAGGVDTQYF
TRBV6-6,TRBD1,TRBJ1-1,CATGTALNTEAFF
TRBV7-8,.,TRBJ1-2,CASSLVGTYTF